This passage covers 25 T cell receptor beta chains from one sample sequenced in a study of blood T cell repertoires in COVID-19. Method: immunoSEQ multiplex PCR; TCRdb's copy keeps in-frame clones and lacks some. This table holds fewer than 200,000 clones, approximately 80% found once. Specimen: PBMCs or T cells enriched from blood (not recorded which). These receptors originate from a man aged 50 to 59 who had recovered from COVID-19.

This chain uses TRBV5-1 with TRBJ1-1; D may be TRBD1 (6 bases). Germline loops: CDR1 SGHRS, CDR2 YFSETQ. The CDR3 has 17 amino acids. Trimming pared 3 bases from V and 2 bases from J, leaving 20 bases between. The CDR3 nucleotides are TGCGCCAGCAGCTGGGAATCGGACAGCACTATAAACACTGAAGCTTTCTTT. Protein product: CASSWESDSTINTEAFF.

The rearrangement joins TRBV3-1 (or the pseudogene TRBV3-2) to TRBJ2-3, with TRBD2 identical over 13 bases. With V trimmed by 3 bases and J by 6 bases, 6 bases remained unmatched. This CDR3 spans 16 amino acids. Germline V gene data show CDR1 as LGHDT and CDR2 as YNNKEL (reference sequence). CDR3 sequence reads: CASSHRTSGGLDTQYF. CDR3 nucleotides: TGTGCCAGCAGCCACCGGACTAGCGGGGGCCTCGATACGCAGTATTTT.

This clone was seen once. The chain couples TRBV27 to TRBJ1-1; D may be TRBD1 (6 bases). Per germline, CDR1 MNHEY and CDR2 SMNVEV (reference sequence). CDR3 length equals 14 residues. V lost 5 bases, J lost 2 bases, and 12 bases lay in between. The CDR3 here is CASSRGQSNTEAFF. In nucleotides, the CDR3 is TGTGCCAGCAGTCGTGGACAGTCCAACACTGAAGCTTTCTTT.

The chain links TRBV12-3 or TRBV12-4 to TRBJ1-2; 8 bases match TRBD1. There are 13 residues in the CDR3. J was trimmed by 4 bases and V by 9 bases; bases with no gene match: 7. CDR3 sequence reads: CASTRGRGYGYTF. The DNA for the CDR3 is TGTGCCAGTACCAGGGGGCGAGGCTATGGCTACACCTTC.

The chain links TRBV7-2 to TRBJ1-5, with no clear D. The CDR3 totals 13 residues. Deletions cut 8 bases from V and 6 bases from J, with 14 bases between. Germline V gives CDR1 SGHTA, CDR2 FQGNSA. The CDR3 region is CASGPGVGQPQHF. CDR3 sequence (DNA): TGTGCCAGCGGGCCCGGGGTGGGTCAGCCCCAGCATTTT.

The chain couples TRBV7-9 to TRBJ1-2; D gene ambiguous. This CDR3 spans 13 amino acids. Germline V gene lookup returns CDR1 SEHNR and CDR2 FQNEAQ (reference sequence). Trimming removed 1 base at V and 7 bases at J, with 10 bases between. The CDR3 here is CASSLGRGGGYTF. The CDR3 nucleotides read TGTGCCAGCAGCTTAGGTCGGGGAGGTGGCTACACCTTC.

The rearrangement uses TRBV5-1 and TRBJ2-3, with D possibly matching TRBD2 (6 bases). This CDR3 spans 16 amino acids. The V gene lost 1 base and the J gene lost 3 bases, with 15 bases spanning the gap. Germline CDR1 SGHRS, CDR2 YFSETQ. The CDR3 DNA sequence: TGCGCCAGCAGCTTGCAGGCGGGGTCCGAGACAGATACGCAGTATTTT. This translates into CASSLQAGSETDTQYF. The full variable domain, in which reference TRBV5-1 and TRBJ2-3 provide the parts outside the CDR3, is KAGVTQTPRYLIKTRGQQVTLSCSPISGHRSVSWYQQTPGQGLQFLFEYFSETQRNKGNFPGRFSGRQFSNSRSEMNVSTLELGDSALYLCASSLQAGSETDTQYFGPGTRLTVL.

This clone was seen only a few times. The chain couples TRBV3-1 (or the pseudogene TRBV3-2) to TRBJ1-1; the match to TRBD1 covers 10 bases. Unmatched junction bases numbered 10, after V lost 7 bases and J lost 2 bases. The CDR3 sequence is 16 residues long. Germline V gene lookup returns CDR1 LGHDT and CDR2 YNNKEL (reference sequence). The CDR3 here is CASNSGTGVVNTEAFF. DNA of the CDR3: TGTGCCAGCAACTCCGGGACAGGGGTGGTTAACACTGAAGCTTTCTTT.

The chain recombines TRBV9 with TRBJ2-1; no firm D call. Trimming shortened V by 3 bases and J by 9 bases, and 7 bases separated the two germline ends. This CDR3 comprises 11 residues. Germline V gives CDR1 SGDLS, CDR2 YYNGEE. The CDR3 spells CASSAGGEQFF. The CDR3 bases are TGTGCCAGCAGCGCCGGCGGTGAGCAGTTCTTC.

The V and J genes are TRBV11-2 and TRBJ1-4; no reliable D call. Looked up from germline, CDR1 is SGHAT and CDR2 is FQNNGV. With 5 bases removed from V and 6 bases from J, the gap between germline ends came to 16 bases. This CDR3 contains 15 residues. The CDR3 nucleotides are TGTGCCAGCAGCCTCCGCGGTGGTGTTGATGAAAAACTGTTTTTT. This sequence encodes CASSLRGGVDEKLFF.

The rearrangement uses TRBV5-1 and TRBJ2-3; D not certain. The V end was cut by 4 bases, the J end by 2 bases, with 11 bases between. Germline V gives CDR1 SGHRS, CDR2 YFSETQ. The CDR3 loop spans 14 amino acids. The CDR3 loop reads CASSLPEYTDTQYF. In nucleotides, the CDR3 is TGCGCCAGCAGCCTTCCGGAGTACACAGATACGCAGTATTTT.

The J gene is TRBJ2-2, the V gene TRBV19, with D possibly matching TRBD2 (5 bases). The V gene lost 7 bases and the J gene lost 6 bases, with 18 bases spanning the gap. There are 15 residues in the CDR3. Germline V gene sequence: CDR1 LNHDA, CDR2 SQIVND (reference sequence). The CDR3 region is CASKTFGSGPGELFF. For the CDR3, the DNA is TGTGCCAGTAAAACGTTCGGCAGCGGACCCGGGGAGCTGTTTTTT.

CDR3 bases: TGTGCCAGCAGTCCTGGACAAGCACCCACAGATACGCAGTATTTT. It yields the protein CASSPGQAPTDTQYF. The V and J genes are TRBV5-4 and TRBJ2-3; possible D gene TRBD1, 5 bases. The CDR3 extends over 15 amino acids. The V and J ends lost 5 bases and 2 bases respectively, with 15 bases between them. In germline, CDR1 is SGHNT, CDR2 YYREEE (reference sequence).

The V call is TRBV6-5, the J call TRBJ1-2; D call uncertain. V dropped 6 bases and J dropped 3 bases, with 11 bases sitting between them. CDR1 is MNHEY and CDR2 is SVGAGI in the germline V gene. The CDR3 spans 13 residues. CDR3 loop: CASRAYADYGYTF. In nucleotides, the CDR3 is TGTGCCAGCAGGGCATATGCGGACTATGGCTACACCTTC.

The chain is built from TRBV5-1 and TRBJ1-3, with 7 positions matching TRBD1. Germline values: CDR1 SGHRS, CDR2 YFSETQ. V was pared by 3 bases and J by 3 bases, with 0 bases of the junction left unmatched. The CDR3 covers 13 residues. The CDR3 loop reads CASSWDSGNTIYF. DNA for the CDR3: TGCGCCAGCAGCTGGGACAGTGGAAACACCATATATTTT.

This sequence joins TRBV5-1 and TRBJ1-1; D is undetermined. This CDR3 comprises 15 residues. Trimming shortened V by 3 bases and J by 2 bases, and 14 bases separated the two germline ends. Germline loops: CDR1 SGHRS, CDR2 YFSETQ. The CDR3 sequence is CASSWRDPSNTEAFF. CDR3 DNA: TGCGCCAGCAGCTGGAGAGATCCAAGCAACACTGAAGCTTTCTTT.

This chain connects TRBV6-4 to TRBJ2-2; a weak D match, TRBD1 (6 bases). The CDR3 length is 14 residues. Germline loops: CDR1 MRHNA, CDR2 SNTAGT. The germline V and J ends were trimmed by 3 bases and 4 bases, with 9 bases remaining between them. CDR3 DNA: TGTGCCAGCAGTGAACAGGGCGGCACCGGGGAGCTGTTTTTT. Translated, it gives CASSEQGGTGELFF.

This clone turned up a few times. The CDR3 loop is CASSHGGAHTDTQYF. For the CDR3, the DNA is TGTGCCAGCAGCCACGGGGGGGCACACACAGATACGCAGTATTTT. The rearrangement uses TRBV7-3 and TRBJ2-3; TRBD2 aligns across 8 bases. This CDR3 is 15 amino acids long. J was trimmed by 2 bases and V by 5 bases; bases with no gene match: 6. Germline assignment: CDR1 SGHTA and CDR2 FQGTGA.

The J gene is TRBJ2-2, the V gene TRBV5-1; tentative D call: TRBD1 (5 bases). Trimming took off 0 bases at V and 5 bases at J, with 5 bases between the two ends. Germline-derived CDR1 and CDR2 are SGHRS and YFSETQ. The CDR3 sequence is 13 residues long. Written as DNA, the CDR3 is TGCGCCAGCAGCTTGGCAGGGACCGGGGAGCTGTTTTTT. It yields the protein CASSLAGTGELFF.

The table lists this clone with a count of one. V and J are TRBV6-1 and TRBJ2-2; unclear D gene. V was trimmed by 2 bases and J by 4 bases, leaving 14 bases between them. This CDR3 comprises 16 residues. Per the germline V gene, CDR1 is MNHNS and CDR2 is SASEGT. The CDR3 loop is CASSEPLIAATGELFF. Here the CDR3 DNA reads TGTGCCAGCAGTGAACCTTTAATAGCAGCCACCGGGGAGCTGTTTTTT.

This chain links TRBV7-9 with TRBJ2-1, with 9 bases identical to TRBD1. V lost 5 bases to trimming and J lost 7 bases; unmatched junction nucleotides: 6. This CDR3 has 14 amino acids. Germline assignment: CDR1 SEHNR and CDR2 FQNEAQ (reference sequence). DNA of the CDR3: TGTGCCAGCAGCGGGACAGGGAAAATTAATGAGCAGTTCTTC. It yields the protein CASSGTGKINEQFF. Full variable domain (outside the CDR3, taken from reference TRBV7-9 and TRBJ2-1): DTGVSQNPRHKITKRGQNVTFRCDPISEHNRLYWYRQTLGQGPEFLTYFQNEAQLEKSRLLSDRFSAERPKGSFSTLEIQRTEQGDSAMYLCASSGTGKINEQFFGPGTRLTVL.

This chain joins TRBV10-1 and TRBJ1-1; D ambiguous. This CDR3 region has 13 residues. Germline V gene lookup returns CDR1 WNHNN and CDR2 SYGVQD (reference sequence). V lost 1 base and J 1 base, leaving 4 bases between the germline ends. The CDR3 DNA sequence: TGCGCCAGCAGTGAGTACTGGAACACTGAAGCTTTCTTT. The encoded protein is CASSEYWNTEAFF.

Only a few counts were recorded for this clone. The chain combines TRBV18 with TRBJ2-7; TRBD1 aligns across 10 bases. The CDR3 length is 14 residues. The J segment lost 6 bases and the V segment lost 3 bases, leaving 5 bases of the junction unmatched. Germline CDR1 is KGHSH and CDR2 is LQKENI. The CDR3 region has the DNA TGTGCCAGCTCACCTGGGACAGGGGCTCGCGAGCAGTACTTC. This gives the protein CASSPGTGAREQYF. Using reference TRBV18 and TRBJ2-7 for the parts outside the CDR3, the full variable domain is NAGVMQNPRHLVRRRGQEARLRCSPMKGHSHVYWYRQLPEEGLKFMVYLQKENIIDESGMPKERFSAEFPKEGPSILRIQQVVRGDSAAYFCASSPGTGAREQYFGPGTRLTVT.

The chain recombines TRBV9 with TRBJ1-1; D is perhaps TRBD1 (5 bases). V lost 4 bases to trimming and J lost 0 bases, with 10 bases between them. The CDR3 loop spans 14 amino acids. The germline V gene has CDR1 SGDLS and CDR2 YYNGEE. The CDR3 loop reads CASSSRQMNTEAFF. CDR3 nucleotides: TGTGCCAGCAGCTCTCGACAGATGAACACTGAAGCTTTCTTT.

The chain joins TRBV6-1 to TRBJ1-5; D unresolved. The CDR3 is 18 residues long. Trimming cost V 2 bases and J 0 bases, with 17 bases left between them. Per the germline V gene, CDR1 is MNHNS and CDR2 is SASEGT. In nucleotides, the CDR3 is TGTGCCAGCAGTGAACGGAGGAATACCCCTTATAGCAATCAGCCCCAGCATTTT. This gives the protein CASSERRNTPYSNQPQHF.